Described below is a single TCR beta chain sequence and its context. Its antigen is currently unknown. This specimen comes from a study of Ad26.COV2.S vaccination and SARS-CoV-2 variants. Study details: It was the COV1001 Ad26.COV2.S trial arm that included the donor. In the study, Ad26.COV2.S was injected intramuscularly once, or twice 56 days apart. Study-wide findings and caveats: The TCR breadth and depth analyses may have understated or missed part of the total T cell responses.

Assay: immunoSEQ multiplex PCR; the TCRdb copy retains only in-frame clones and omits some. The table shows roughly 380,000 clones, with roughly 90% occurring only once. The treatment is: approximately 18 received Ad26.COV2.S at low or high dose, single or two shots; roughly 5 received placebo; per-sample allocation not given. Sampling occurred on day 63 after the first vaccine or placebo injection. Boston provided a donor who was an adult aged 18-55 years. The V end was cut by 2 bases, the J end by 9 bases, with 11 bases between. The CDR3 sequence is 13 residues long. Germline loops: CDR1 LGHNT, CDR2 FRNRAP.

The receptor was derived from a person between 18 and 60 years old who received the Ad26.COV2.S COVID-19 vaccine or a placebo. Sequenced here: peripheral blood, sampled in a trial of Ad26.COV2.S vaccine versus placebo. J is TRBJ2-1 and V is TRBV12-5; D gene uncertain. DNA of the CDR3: TGTGCTAGTGGTTTGCCCCCTTACTCTGAGCAGTTCTTC. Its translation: CASGLPPYSEQFF.